The 14 T cell receptor beta chains below were found in one sample sequenced in a study of blood T cell repertoires in COVID-19. The method was immunoSEQ multiplex PCR; TCRdb's version includes in-frame clones alone and lacks a portion of them. The repertoire holds about 170,000 clones, with around 89% as singletons. The source material was peripheral blood. The receptors come from a man aged 45 to 65 who had recovered from COVID-19.

V and J are TRBV24-1 and TRBJ2-1, with TRBD1 matching 9 bases. The CDR3 extends over 14 amino acids. The J segment lost 8 bases and the V segment lost 4 bases, leaving 5 bases of the junction unmatched. Germline V gene sequence: CDR1 KGHDR, CDR2 SFDVKD. For the CDR3, the DNA is TGTGCCACCAGTGAAGACAGGGGGGGGGATGAGCAGTTCTTC. This codes for CATSEDRGGDEQFF.

J is TRBJ2-3 and V is TRBV10-3; 11 nucleotides align to TRBD1. CDR1 and CDR2 from the germline V gene are ENHRY and SYGVKD. This CDR3 is built from 14 residues. V was pared by 4 bases and J by 13 bases, with 10 bases of the junction left unmatched. CDR3 region: CAISAGQGAPREYF. CDR3 coding DNA: TGTGCCATCAGTGCCGGACAGGGGGCACCACGGGAGTATTTT.

The V call is TRBV4-3, the J call TRBJ2-5; D might be TRBD2 (5 bases). Trimming took 1 base from V and 3 from J, leaving 18 bases between them. Germline V CDR1 and CDR2: LGHNA, YSLEER. CDR3 length: 17 amino acids. The CDR3 loop is CASSQGGWLSGKETQYF. CDR3 nucleotides: TGCGCCAGCAGCCAAGGAGGGTGGCTAAGTGGAAAAGAGACCCAGTACTTC.

This chain joins TRBV5-8 and TRBJ2-7; D remains ambiguous. The CDR3 is made up of 15 amino acids. The V end lost 5 bases, the J end lost 6 bases, and 21 bases lay between the germline ends. CDR1 and CDR2 from the germline V gene are SGHTS and YDEGEE. The CDR3 sequence: CASRPKPPSPREQYF. The DNA of the CDR3 is TGTGCCAGCAGGCCGAAGCCTCCGAGTCCCCGCGAGCAGTACTTC.

CDR3: CASTPAGASNYGYTF. The CDR3 DNA reads TGTGCCAGCACTCCTGCGGGGGCTTCTAACTATGGCTACACCTTC. V is TRBV27 and J is TRBJ1-2, with D perhaps TRBD1 (6 bases). The CDR3 totals 15 residues. Trimming took 7 bases from V and 0 from J, leaving 15 bases between them. Germline V CDR1 and CDR2: MNHEY, SMNVEV (reference sequence).

The CDR3 DNA follows: TGTGCCAGCAGCCGGCGAGCGGGGGGCCTCTTTGGGACCCAGTACTTC. Protein sequence: CASSRRAGGLFGTQYF. The chain is built from TRBV16 and TRBJ2-5; 9 nucleotides align to TRBD2. The CDR3 spans 16 residues. After removal of 4 bases from V and 7 bases from J, the junction contained 13 bases not matched to a gene. Germline CDR1 is KGHSY and CDR2 is FQNENV. Full variable domain (rest looked up from reference TRBV16 and TRBJ2-5): GEEVAQTPKHLVRGEGQKAKLYCAPIKGHSYVFWYQQVLKNEFKFLISFQNENVFDETGMPKERFSAKCLPNSPCSLEIQATKLEDSAVYFCASSRRAGGLFGTQYFGPGTRLLVL.

The CDR3: CASSIQRESIAKNIQYF. CDR3 DNA sequence: TGTGCCAGTAGTATCCAGCGGGAGTCGATAGCCAAAAACATTCAGTACTTC. The rearrangement uses TRBV19 and TRBJ2-4, with 8 bases fitting TRBD2. With V trimmed by 3 bases and J by 0 bases, 7 bases remained unmatched. The CDR3 runs 17 residues. Per the germline V gene, CDR1 is LNHDA and CDR2 is SQIVND (reference sequence).

CDR3 protein: CATSRPGGEQYF. CDR3 sequence (DNA): TGTGCCACCAGCAGACCAGGGGGCGAGCAGTACTTC. The rearrangement joins TRBV15 to TRBJ2-7, with 7 bases aligning to TRBD1. CDR3 length: 12 amino acids. Per germline, CDR1 LNHNV and CDR2 YYDKDF (reference sequence). V lost 2 bases and J lost 6; bases outside the gene matches: 1.

The chain uses TRBV18 and TRBJ2-2; 10 nucleotides match TRBD1. Germline V gene data show CDR1 as KGHSH and CDR2 as LQKENI. The CDR3 runs 16 residues. The trim removed 4 bases at V and 1 base at J, leaving 3 bases unmatched. In DNA, the CDR3 is TGTGCCAGCTCACTCCGGACAGGGGGGAACACCGGGGAGCTGTTTTTT. This encodes CASSLRTGGNTGELFF.

This clone came up a few times. The chain couples TRBV7-2 to TRBJ1-5; TRBD1 might be the D (6 bases). Trimming stripped 3 bases from V and 4 bases from J, with 10 bases between. The CDR3 is 14 amino acids. The germline V gene has CDR1 SGHTA and CDR2 FQGNSA. The CDR3 DNA sequence: TGTGCCAGCAGCTTCAGTACAGGGAATCAGCCCCAGCATTTT. Protein: CASSFSTGNQPQHF. Looking up the rest from reference TRBV7-2 and TRBJ1-5 gives the full variable domain: GAGVSQSPSNKVTEKGKDVELRCDPISGHTALYWYRQSLGQGLEFLIYFQGNSAPDKSGLPSDRFSAERTGGSVSTLTIQRTQQEDSAVYLCASSFSTGNQPQHFGDGTRLSIL.

CDR3 DNA: TGTGCCAGCAGTTTTCTTAGCGCCAACAATGAGCAGTTCTTC. This encodes CASSFLSANNEQFF. J is TRBJ2-1 and V is TRBV28; TRBD2 is a possible D gene (5 bases). The germline V gene encodes CDR1 MDHEN and CDR2 SYDVKM. Trimming pared 3 bases from V and 5 bases from J, leaving 11 bases between. This CDR3 region has 14 residues. Combining the CDR3 with reference TRBV28 and TRBJ2-1 gives the whole variable domain DVKVTQSSRYLVKRTGEKVFLECVQDMDHENMFWYRQDPGLGLRLIYFSYDVKMKEKGDIPEGYSVSREKKERFSLILESASTNQTSMYLCASSFLSANNEQFFGPGTRLTVL.

V and J are TRBV7-2 and TRBJ2-5, with 8 bases aligning to TRBD2. The CDR3 consists of 13 residues. V shed 3 bases, J shed 5 bases, and the junction held 2 bases outside the gene matches. The germline gives CDR1 SGHTA, CDR2 FQGNSA. The CDR3 region has the DNA TGTGCCAGCAGCTTTAGCGGGGTTGAGACCCAGTACTTC. Translating gives CASSFSGVETQYF. The full variable domain, rest sourced from reference TRBV7-2 and TRBJ2-5, is GAGVSQSPSNKVTEKGKDVELRCDPISGHTALYWYRQSLGQGLEFLIYFQGNSAPDKSGLPSDRFSAERTGGSVSTLTIQRTQQEDSAVYLCASSFSGVETQYFGPGTRLLVL.

The count of this clone is one. The chain links TRBV28 to TRBJ1-2; 9 bases align to TRBD1. Germline trimming cut 5 bases from V and 4 bases from J; bases unmatched to any gene: 11. Looked up from germline, CDR1 is MDHEN and CDR2 is SYDVKM. CDR3 length: 16 amino acids. The DNA of the CDR3 is TGTGCCAGCAGTATTAATACAGGGGGCGTCGGCTATGGCTACACCTTC. This sequence encodes CASSINTGGVGYGYTF.

The V gene is TRBV2, the J gene TRBJ1-5, with a possible D match to TRBD1 (6 bases). V was cut by 6 bases and J by 5 bases, with 14 bases left in between. CDR3 length: 14 amino acids. The germline V gene has CDR1 SNHLY and CDR2 FYNNEI. The CDR3 here is CASRTTRGDQPQHF. The DNA for the CDR3 is TGTGCCAGCAGAACCACCAGGGGTGATCAGCCCCAGCATTTT.